These 3 T cell receptor beta chains share one sample of origin, sequenced in a study of beta chain features in type 1 diabetes. TCRB transcripts that were expressed got sequenced, as all of the isolated RNA had been reverse transcribed. This table comes from immunoSEQ multiplex PCR, and its TCRdb copy is limited to in-frame clones, with some not included. The sample has around 150,000 clones; roughly 8.1% are singletons. The sample taken for sequencing was central memory CD4+ T cells from blood. The receptors were gathered from a man aged 18 to 30 in good health.

There are a few counts of this clone. This chain connects TRBV7-3 to TRBJ2-3; possible D gene TRBD1, 6 bases. There are 14 residues in the CDR3. The germline V and J ends were trimmed by 5 bases and 0 bases, with 9 bases remaining between them. Germline V CDR1 and CDR2: SGHTA, FQGTGA. This CDR3 is CASSRTGSTDTQYF. In nucleotides, the CDR3 is TGTGCCAGCAGCAGAACAGGGAGCACAGATACGCAGTATTTT. Full variable domain (remainder filled in from reference TRBV7-3 and TRBJ2-3): GAGVSQTPSNKVTEKGKYVELRCDPISGHTALYWYRQSLGQGPEFLIYFQGTGAADDSGLPNDRFFAVRPEGSVSTLKIQRTERGDSAVYLCASSRTGSTDTQYFGPGTRLTVL.

This clone turned up a few times. This chain uses TRBV28 with TRBJ1-5, with TRBD1 matching 9 bases. Germline trimming cut 8 bases from V and 5 bases from J; bases unmatched to any gene: 7. There are 14 residues in the CDR3. CDR1 MDHEN and CDR2 SYDVKM come from the germline V gene. CDR3 protein: CASQPGQGYQPQHF. CDR3 coding DNA: TGTGCCAGCCAACCGGGACAGGGATATCAGCCCCAGCATTTT. The full variable domain, in which reference TRBV28 and TRBJ1-5 provide the parts outside the CDR3, is DVKVTQSSRYLVKRTGEKVFLECVQDMDHENMFWYRQDPGLGLRLIYFSYDVKMKEKGDIPEGYSVSREKKERFSLILESASTNQTSMYLCASQPGQGYQPQHFGDGTRLSIL.

This clone has a single count. The chain links TRBV7-6 to TRBJ1-5; D is perhaps TRBD1 (6 bases). The CDR3 covers 17 residues. V lost 2 bases and J lost 5, with 19 bases in between. CDR1 is SGHVS, CDR2 FNYEAQ, per germline. In DNA form, the CDR3 reads TGTGCCAGCAGCTTAAGAGGGGGAATCGGAACGGATCAGCCCCAGCATTTT. Protein sequence: CASSLRGGIGTDQPQHF. The whole variable domain, filled in from reference TRBV7-6 and TRBJ1-5, reads GAGVSQSPRYKVTKRGQDVALRCDPISGHVSLYWYRQALGQGPEFLTYFNYEAQQDKSGLPNDRFSAERPEGSISTLTIQRTEQRDSAMYRCASSLRGGIGTDQPQHFGDGTRLSIL.